The clone carrying this TCR beta chain was detected a few times. What it recognizes is unknown. The CDR3 length is 13 residues. V lost 5 bases, J lost 1 base, and 5 bases lay in between. Per germline, CDR1 MDHEN and CDR2 SYDVKM. Once RNA had been extracted, it was reverse transcribed into cDNA to act as the sequencing template. Only in-frame clones appear in the TCRdb table, and some are missing; sequencing was by immunoSEQ multiplex PCR. The sample has about 210,000 clones; roughly 40% are singletons. Stated treatment: oral pan-JAK inhibitor, 5-10 mg twice daily. The data stem from a study of CD8+ T cells in alopecia areata. The overall study: Tofacitinib was taken orally by treated patients, and the dose was 5 to 10 mg twice daily. Percent of scalp involved defined treated patients' severity scores. Overall study results and limits: Relative to normal scalp, lesional scalp, especially alopecia totalis/universalis, showed higher clonality. Scalp clonality and expanded CD8+ clones among the top 100 showed significant decreases with tofacitinib.

Here the sequenced sample was CD4+ T cells sorted from blood, taken at approximately week 37, from a patient treated with tofacitinib. The clonotype originates from a human donor with alopecia areata. The chain recombines TRBV28 with TRBJ2-2, with D unclear. The CDR3 is CASSKLNTGELFF. CDR3 coding DNA: TGTGCCAGCAGTAAACTGAACACCGGGGAGCTGTTTTTT.